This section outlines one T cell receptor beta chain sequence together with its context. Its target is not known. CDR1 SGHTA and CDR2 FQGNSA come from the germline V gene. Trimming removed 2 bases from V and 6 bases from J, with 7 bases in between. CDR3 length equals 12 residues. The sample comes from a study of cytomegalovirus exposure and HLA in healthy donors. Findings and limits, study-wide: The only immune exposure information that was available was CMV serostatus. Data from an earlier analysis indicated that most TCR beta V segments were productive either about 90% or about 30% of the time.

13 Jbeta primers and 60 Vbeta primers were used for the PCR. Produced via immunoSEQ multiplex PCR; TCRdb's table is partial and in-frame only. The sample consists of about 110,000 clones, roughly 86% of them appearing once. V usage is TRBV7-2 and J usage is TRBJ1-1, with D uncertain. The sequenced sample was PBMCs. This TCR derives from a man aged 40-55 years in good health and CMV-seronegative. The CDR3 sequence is CASSLRRSEAFF. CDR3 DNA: TGTGCCAGCAGCTTACGGCGGTCTGAAGCTTTCTTT.